The rows below give T cell receptor beta chains drawn from one sample of a study of memory CD4+ T cells and cytomegalovirus serostatus. Libraries were prepared by immunoSEQ multiplex PCR; TCRdb keeps only in-frame clonotypes and omits some of them. Of under 75,000 clones listed, 80% are singletons. Sequencing used memory CD4+ T cells from blood. All receptors come from an adult in good health and CMV-seronegative. Some clones in this sample may be carry-over from other donors' samples. The CDR3 runs from the conserved cysteine through the conserved F or W. Each record gives: CDR3 DNA, CDR3 protein, clone size, D gene, V gene, J gene. D genes are given only for firm matches. A clone size is listed for some rows: how often the clone was seen (once, few, many), or a class if it is expanded.

CDR3 DNA: TGTGCCAGCAGCTGGGACAGGGGGCGTGACTATGGCTACACCTTC
CDR3 protein: CASSWDRGRDYGYTF
clone size: .
D gene: TRBD1
V gene: TRBV7-2
J gene: TRBJ1-2

CDR3 DNA: TGTGCCAGCAGTGAAATAGCGGGGGGCGAGCAGTACTTC
CDR3 protein: CASSEIAGGEQYF
clone size: .
D gene: TRBD2
V gene: TRBV6-1
J gene: TRBJ2-7

CDR3 DNA: TGTGCCAGCAGCTTAGAGACAGGGCTGAACACTGAAGCTTTCTTT
CDR3 protein: CASSLETGLNTEAFF
clone size: .
D gene: TRBD1
V gene: TRBV7-2
J gene: TRBJ1-1

CDR3 DNA: TGTGCCAGCAGCTTAGGGGACAGGGGACTGCAAGAGACCCAGTACTTC
CDR3 protein: CASSLGDRGLQETQYF
clone size: .
D gene: TRBD1
V gene: TRBV7-9
J gene: TRBJ2-5

CDR3 DNA: TGTGCCAGCAGCGGACCGGGACGTAGCTCCTACAATGAGCAGTTCTTC
CDR3 protein: CASSGPGRSSYNEQFF
clone size: .
D gene: .
V gene: TRBV5-6
J gene: TRBJ2-1

CDR3 DNA: TGCGCCAGCAGCCAAGAATCGGCAGGGGGTTTTGGCTACACCTTC
CDR3 protein: CASSQESAGGFGYTF
clone size: .
D gene: TRBD1
V gene: TRBV4-3
J gene: TRBJ1-2

CDR3 DNA: TGTGCCAGCTCCGAAGGGTCGGACCAGCCCCAGCATTTT
CDR3 protein: CASSEGSDQPQHF
clone size: once
D gene: .
V gene: TRBV18
J gene: TRBJ1-5

CDR3 DNA: TGTGCCATCAATCCTAGCGGCTCATACGAGCAGTACTTC
CDR3 protein: CAINPSGSYEQYF
clone size: .
D gene: TRBD2
V gene: TRBV10-3
J gene: TRBJ2-7

CDR3 DNA: TGTGCCAGCTCACCAGGACAGGGGGCGAATCAGCCCCAGCATTTT
CDR3 protein: CASSPGQGANQPQHF
clone size: .
D gene: TRBD1
V gene: TRBV18
J gene: TRBJ1-5

CDR3 DNA: TGTGCCAGCAGTCAGACGACACCTGCTAGACCTGGAAACACCATATATTTT
CDR3 protein: CASSQTTPARPGNTIYF
clone size: .
D gene: .
V gene: TRBV28
J gene: TRBJ1-3

CDR3 DNA: TGTGCCAGCAAGCGACAGCTTATGAACACTGAAGCTTTCTTT
CDR3 protein: CASKRQLMNTEAFF
clone size: .
D gene: .
V gene: TRBV11-1
J gene: TRBJ1-1

CDR3 DNA: TGTGCCAGCAGCCAATACGGGACAGGAAATCAGCCCCAGCATTTT
CDR3 protein: CASSQYGTGNQPQHF
clone size: few
D gene: TRBD1
V gene: TRBV16
J gene: TRBJ1-5

CDR3 DNA: TGTGCCAGCAGCCTGGGACGTGACAATGAGCAGTTCTTC
CDR3 protein: CASSLGRDNEQFF
clone size: .
D gene: .
V gene: TRBV7-3
J gene: TRBJ2-1

CDR3 DNA: TGCGCCAGCAGACGGGATGATACAGATACGCAGTATTTT
CDR3 protein: CASRRDDTDTQYF
clone size: .
D gene: .
V gene: TRBV4-1
J gene: TRBJ2-3

CDR3 DNA: TGTGCCAGCAGCTTAGGATACCGCACCGGGGAGCTGTTTTTT
CDR3 protein: CASSLGYRTGELFF
clone size: few
D gene: .
V gene: TRBV11-3
J gene: TRBJ2-2

CDR3 DNA: TGTGCCAGCAGCGTAAGCGGAGGAAACACAGATACGCAGTATTTT
CDR3 protein: CASSVSGGNTDTQYF
clone size: .
D gene: .
V gene: TRBV9
J gene: TRBJ2-3

CDR3 DNA: TGCGCCAGCACCCAGGCTGATACGCAGTATTTT
CDR3 protein: CASTQADTQYF
clone size: .
D gene: .
V gene: TRBV10-2
J gene: TRBJ2-3

CDR3 DNA: TGTGCCAGCAGTAAGACAGGGGGGAATGAAAAACTGTTTTTT
CDR3 protein: CASSKTGGNEKLFF
clone size: .
D gene: TRBD1
V gene: TRBV28
J gene: TRBJ1-4

CDR3 DNA: TGTGCCAGTAGCCGACAGGAGTCCTCCTACGAGCAGTACTTC
CDR3 protein: CASSRQESSYEQYF
clone size: .
D gene: .
V gene: TRBV19
J gene: TRBJ2-7

CDR3 DNA: TGTGCCAGCTCAGGGGCAGGGGGCTACGAGCAGTACTTC
CDR3 protein: CASSGAGGYEQYF
clone size: .
D gene: TRBD1
V gene: TRBV18
J gene: TRBJ2-7

CDR3 DNA: TGTGCCTGGAGTCGGGAGGGGGCCTCCGGGCAGTACTTC
CDR3 protein: CAWSREGASGQYF
clone size: .
D gene: .
V gene: TRBV30
J gene: TRBJ2-7

CDR3 DNA: TGCGCCAGCAGCCGCCCGGGACAGGGGATCTACGAGCAGTACTTC
CDR3 protein: CASSRPGQGIYEQYF
clone size: .
D gene: TRBD1
V gene: TRBV4-1
J gene: TRBJ2-7

CDR3 DNA: TGTGCCAGCAGTCTTAGAGGGACGGGCATTCAGTACTTC
CDR3 protein: CASSLRGTGIQYF
clone size: .
D gene: .
V gene: TRBV7-9
J gene: TRBJ2-4

CDR3 DNA: TGTGCCAGCAGCCCGACGGGACAGCCGAACACTGAAGCTTTCTTT
CDR3 protein: CASSPTGQPNTEAFF
clone size: .
D gene: TRBD1
V gene: TRBV7-2
J gene: TRBJ1-1

CDR3 DNA: TGTGCCTGGAGTACCACCAGGGGGGAAAAACTGTTTTTT
CDR3 protein: CAWSTTRGEKLFF
clone size: .
D gene: TRBD1
V gene: TRBV30
J gene: TRBJ1-4

CDR3 DNA: TGTGCCAGTAGTATGGGGGCGCTTGCTGAAAAACTGTTTTTT
CDR3 protein: CASSMGALAEKLFF
clone size: .
D gene: .
V gene: TRBV19
J gene: TRBJ1-4

CDR3 DNA: TGTGCCAGCAGCGCCGGACTAGCGGGAAGACAAGAGACCCAGTACTTC
CDR3 protein: CASSAGLAGRQETQYF
clone size: .
D gene: TRBD2
V gene: TRBV7-9
J gene: TRBJ2-5

CDR3 DNA: TGTGCCAGCAGCGGGGGACAGGCAAACACCGGGGAGCTGTTTTTT
CDR3 protein: CASSGGQANTGELFF
clone size: .
D gene: TRBD1
V gene: TRBV9
J gene: TRBJ2-2

CDR3 DNA: TGCGCCAGCAGCTTGGGACTAGCGGGAGTGGACGAGCAGTACTTC
CDR3 protein: CASSLGLAGVDEQYF
clone size: .
D gene: TRBD2
V gene: TRBV5-1
J gene: TRBJ2-7

CDR3 DNA: TGTGCCAGCAGTGAAGTAGGAAGGTTTCAGCCCCAGCATTTT
CDR3 protein: CASSEVGRFQPQHF
clone size: .
D gene: .
V gene: TRBV6-1
J gene: TRBJ1-5

CDR3 DNA: TGTGCCAGCAGTGAAGGGCTAGCGGGAAGAGATACGCAGTATTTT
CDR3 protein: CASSEGLAGRDTQYF
clone size: once
D gene: TRBD2
V gene: TRBV2
J gene: TRBJ2-3

CDR3 DNA: TGCGCCAGCAGCCAGAGCGGGACCACAGATACGCAGTATTTT
CDR3 protein: CASSQSGTTDTQYF
clone size: .
D gene: TRBD2
V gene: TRBV4-1
J gene: TRBJ2-3

CDR3 DNA: TGTGCCAGTGGGACAGTGGGGGGGCGAGCTCGCGCTGAAGCTTTCTTT
CDR3 protein: CASGTVGGRARAEAFF
clone size: .
D gene: TRBD1
V gene: TRBV19
J gene: TRBJ1-1

CDR3 DNA: TGTGCCAGCAGCTCCAGCTTCTTACAGGCAAACTATGGCTACACCTTC
CDR3 protein: CASSSSFLQANYGYTF
clone size: once
D gene: .
V gene: TRBV7-8
J gene: TRBJ1-2

CDR3 DNA: TGTGCCAGCAGATTTCAGATAGGTCAGACCCAGTACTTC
CDR3 protein: CASRFQIGQTQYF
clone size: .
D gene: .
V gene: TRBV6-1
J gene: TRBJ2-5

CDR3 DNA: TGCAGCGCCCAAACTGGGTTCCCCTCCTACGAGCAGTACTTC
CDR3 protein: CSAQTGFPSYEQYF
clone size: few
D gene: .
V gene: TRBV29-1
J gene: TRBJ2-7

CDR3 DNA: TGTGCCAGCAGGCGGGGACTAGCGGGATTTTATGAGCAGTTCTTC
CDR3 protein: CASRRGLAGFYEQFF
clone size: few
D gene: TRBD2
V gene: TRBV6-1
J gene: TRBJ2-1

CDR3 DNA: TGCGCCAGCAGCTTGGCGTCGATACAAGAGACCCAGTACTTC
CDR3 protein: CASSLASIQETQYF
clone size: .
D gene: .
V gene: TRBV5-1
J gene: TRBJ2-5

CDR3 DNA: TGTGCCTGGAGTGTACGGCTGGGGATTACGGGGAGCAGCTACGAGCAGTACTTC
CDR3 protein: CAWSVRLGITGSSYEQYF
clone size: .
D gene: .
V gene: TRBV30
J gene: TRBJ2-7

CDR3 DNA: TGTGCCACCAGCAGAGATAAGGCGAGGGGCTTGAATGAGCAGTTCTTC
CDR3 protein: CATSRDKARGLNEQFF
clone size: .
D gene: .
V gene: TRBV15
J gene: TRBJ2-1

CDR3 DNA: TGTGCCAGCAGTGAACTCCCACAAGGGGGACAGCCCCAGCATTTT
CDR3 protein: CASSELPQGGQPQHF
clone size: .
D gene: .
V gene: TRBV6-1
J gene: TRBJ1-5

CDR3 DNA: TGTGCCAGCAGCCGTGGACTAACTGAAAAACTGTTTTTT
CDR3 protein: CASSRGLTEKLFF
clone size: .
D gene: .
V gene: TRBV14
J gene: TRBJ1-4

CDR3 DNA: TGTGCCAGCAGCTTAGGCGAATGGCAGGTAGCTTTCTTT
CDR3 protein: CASSLGEWQVAFF
clone size: .
D gene: .
V gene: TRBV7-2
J gene: TRBJ1-1

CDR3 DNA: TGTGCCAGCAGTGGGGTCCCTAATTCACCCCTCCACTTT
CDR3 protein: CASSGVPNSPLHF
clone size: few
D gene: .
V gene: TRBV2
J gene: TRBJ1-6

CDR3 DNA: TGTGCCAGCAGCTTAGTACCAGGTTGGGACTATGGCTACACCTTC
CDR3 protein: CASSLVPGWDYGYTF
clone size: .
D gene: .
V gene: TRBV7-9
J gene: TRBJ1-2

CDR3 DNA: TGCGCCAGCAGTGAGTCAAAGGGCCAGGGGGTTGCAGATACGCAGTATTTT
CDR3 protein: CASSESKGQGVADTQYF
clone size: .
D gene: TRBD1
V gene: TRBV10-1
J gene: TRBJ2-3

CDR3 DNA: TGTGCCAGCAGCCCATGGCGGGGTTATAGGCAAGAGACCCAGTACTTC
CDR3 protein: CASSPWRGYRQETQYF
clone size: .
D gene: .
V gene: TRBV11-2
J gene: TRBJ2-5

CDR3 DNA: TGTGCCAGCAGTGAAGCGCTTTGGGGGCCAGATACGCAGTATTTT
CDR3 protein: CASSEALWGPDTQYF
clone size: few
D gene: .
V gene: TRBV2
J gene: TRBJ2-3

CDR3 DNA: TGTGCCAGCAGTTTATCGATGGGATTCTACGAGCAGTACTTC
CDR3 protein: CASSLSMGFYEQYF
clone size: .
D gene: .
V gene: TRBV27
J gene: TRBJ2-7

CDR3 DNA: TGTGCCAGCAGCTCGGTAGAAGATACGCAGTATTTT
CDR3 protein: CASSSVEDTQYF
clone size: .
D gene: .
V gene: TRBV7-9
J gene: TRBJ2-3

CDR3 DNA: TGTGCCAGCAGCTACAGGATAGCGACAGGGGCGGCCTACAATGAGCAGTTCTTC
CDR3 protein: CASSYRIATGAAYNEQFF
clone size: .
D gene: TRBD1
V gene: TRBV11-2
J gene: TRBJ2-1

CDR3 DNA: TGTGCCAGCTCACGACAGACAGGGGAAGGAGAGACCCAGTACTTC
CDR3 protein: CASSRQTGEGETQYF
clone size: .
D gene: TRBD1
V gene: TRBV18
J gene: TRBJ2-5